This T cell receptor beta chain was identified during a study of blood T cell repertoires in COVID-19. Study-wide background: Whether acute or convalescent, the COVID-19 samples came from the United States, Italy and Spain. PBMCs, B-cell-depleted T cells, or T cells were the source of the cDNA or gDNA that made up the material.

The CDR3 extends over 14 amino acids. The ends lost 5 bases at V and 2 bases at J; junction bases unmatched: 4. In germline, CDR1 is SGHAT, CDR2 FQNNGV. Original data processing: Amplification of reference gene primers provided the estimated nucleated cell counts. Profiled with immunoSEQ multiplex PCR; TCRdb holds only in-frame clones, not every one. D and trimming were read from the DNA, whereas the V and J calls and clone size are those reported in that table. The data show 150,000 to 200,000 clones, 60% to 85% seen once. This clonotype originated in a man between 60 and 70 years old with acute or convalescent COVID-19. The sample comprised peripheral blood. The V call is TRBV11-2, the J call TRBJ2-3; 7 nucleotides align to TRBD1. The DNA of the CDR3 is TGTGCCAGCAGCACAGGGGTATCCACAGATACGCAGTATTTT. Amino acid sequence: CASSTGVSTDTQYF. The variable domain in full, with the rest retrieved from reference TRBV11-2 and TRBJ2-3, is EAGVAQSPRYKIIEKRQSVAFWCNPISGHATLYWYQQILGQGPKLLIQFQNNGVVDDSQLPKDRFSAERLKGVDSTLKIQPAKLEDSAVYLCASSTGVSTDTQYFGPGTRLTVL.